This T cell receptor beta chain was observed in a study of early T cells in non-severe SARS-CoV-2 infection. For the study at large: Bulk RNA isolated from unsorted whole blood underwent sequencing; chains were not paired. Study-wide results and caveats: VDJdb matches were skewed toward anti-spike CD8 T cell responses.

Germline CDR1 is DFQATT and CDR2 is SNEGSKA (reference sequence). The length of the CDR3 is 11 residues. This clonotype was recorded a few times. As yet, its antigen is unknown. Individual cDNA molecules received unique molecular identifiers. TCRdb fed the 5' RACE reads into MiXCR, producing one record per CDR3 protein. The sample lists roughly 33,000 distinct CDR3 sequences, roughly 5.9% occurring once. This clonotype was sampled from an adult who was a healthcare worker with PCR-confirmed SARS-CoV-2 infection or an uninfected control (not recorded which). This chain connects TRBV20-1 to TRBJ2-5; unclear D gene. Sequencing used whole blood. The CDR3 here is CSLIPKETQYF. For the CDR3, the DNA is TGCAGCCTTATCCCTAAGGAGACCCAGTACTTC.